This T cell receptor (beta chain) was profiled in a study of T cell responses to AZD1222 COVID-19 vaccine. Study outcomes and limitations: Repertoires in all cases were sampled only once the peak T cell response had passed. After two AZD1222 doses, spike-specific TCR breadth and depth rose versus day 0. Spike-spanning, vaccine-associated CD4 TCRs were dominant at 160-218 and 743-854. In a largely white British group with more females than males, clonal diversity was possibly underestimated.

As concerns this clone: Its antigen is unknown.

Between the trimmed V and J ends, which lost 5 bases and 0 bases, there was a span of 13 bases. This CDR3 comprises 16 residues. Germline V gives CDR1 KGHSH, CDR2 LQKENI. The protocol was immunoSEQ multiplex PCR, while the TCRdb copy is restricted to in-frame clones and leaves out a portion. This sample has tens of thousands of clones, with about 85% found just once. This specimen was peripheral blood, taken on day 0 of AZD1222 vaccination. This receptor was identified in an adult in good health. This chain uses TRBV18 with TRBJ2-2; D is perhaps TRBD1 (6 bases). CDR3 loop: CASSKQGNSNTGELFF. The CDR3 DNA reads TGTGCCAGCTCAAAACAGGGAAACTCGAACACCGGGGAGCTGTTTTTT.